This TCR beta chain was captured in a study of T cell clonotyping in hematopoietic cell transplantation. Overall study findings and caveats: Broader posttransplant TCR repertoire diversity was predicted by graft donor and pretransplant recipient Inverse Simpson Index values. After transplant, recipient diversity fell while pathologically expanded clonotypes grew through day 180.

CDR3 length equals 14 residues. CDR1 and CDR2 (germline): MNHEY, SMNVEV (reference sequence). Trimming took off 1 base at V and 6 bases at J, with 7 bases between the two ends. The protocol was immunoSEQ multiplex PCR, while the TCRdb copy is restricted to in-frame clones and leaves out a portion. The sample yields nearly 9,500 clones, around 97% seen once. Comment on this clone: Its antigen is currently unknown.

V gene TRBV27 combines with J gene TRBJ1-6; the D is unclear. This receptor was identified in a male patient aged 55 to 69 who had an allogeneic stem cell transplant from a related donor, so the T cells may come from the graft donor. Some clones in this sample may be carry-over from other donors' samples. Sample: peripheral blood mononuclear cells, taken 100 days after allogeneic stem cell transplant. The chain's CDR3 is CASSLWRSNSPLHF. The CDR3 coding sequence is TGTGCCAGCAGTTTATGGCGGTCTAATTCACCCCTCCACTTT.